These 11 T cell receptor beta chains were all obtained from the same sample, sequenced in a study of beta chain features in type 1 diabetes. Expressed TCRB transcripts were sequenced, since all the RNA that had been isolated was reverse transcribed. Using immunoSEQ multiplex PCR, the repertoire was profiled, and TCRdb retains in-frame clones only, with some absent. The data show about 250,000 clones, roughly 11% seen once. Broader study findings: All four CD4+ subsets from Type 1 diabetes patients carried moderately but significantly shorter TCRB CDR3s.

Which antigens these TCRs recognize remains unknown. The sequenced material came from naive CD4+ T cells from blood. The origin of the receptors is a man aged 25-45 years with type 1 diabetes.

This sequence joins TRBV18 and TRBJ1-2; 8 bases match TRBD1. Germline V gene data show CDR1 as KGHSH and CDR2 as LQKENI. The CDR3 totals 14 residues. V shed 5 bases, J shed 6 bases, and the junction held 8 bases outside the gene matches. CDR3 in DNA: TGTGCCAGCTCAGTACGGACAGGGAGAGATGGCTACACCTTC. Translated: CASSVRTGRDGYTF.

This clone was recorded once. The rearrangement uses TRBV19 and TRBJ2-1, with D possibly matching TRBD1 (6 bases). V lost 6 bases and J 4 bases, leaving 13 bases between the germline ends. The CDR3 totals 14 residues. CDR1 is LNHDA and CDR2 is SQIVND in the germline V gene (reference sequence). The CDR3 bases are TGTGCCAGTAGGATGGGACACCTTTACAATGAGCAGTTCTTC. It codes for CASRMGHLYNEQFF. Supplemented by reference TRBV19 and TRBJ2-1, the full variable domain reads DGGITQSPKYLFRKEGQNVTLSCEQNLNHDAMYWYRQDPGQGLRLIYYSQIVNDFQKGDIAEGYSVSREKKESFPLTVTSAQKNPTAFYLCASRMGHLYNEQFFGPGTRLTVL.

The chain couples TRBV18 to TRBJ2-3; a possible D gene is TRBD1 (5 bases). The CDR3 has 11 amino acids. Trimming stripped 8 bases from V and 6 bases from J, with 9 bases between. Germline values: CDR1 KGHSH, CDR2 LQKENI. CDR3 protein: CASPSGDTQYF. Written as DNA, the CDR3 is TGTGCCAGCCCCTCAGGGGATACGCAGTATTTT.

This clone was seen a handful of times. Other DNA sequences in the same sample also yield this CDR3. The V and J genes are TRBV7-9 and TRBJ2-7; tentative D call: TRBD2 (6 bases). Deletions cut 5 bases from V and 2 bases from J, with 10 bases between. CDR3 length: 13 amino acids. Germline loops: CDR1 SEHNR, CDR2 FQNEAQ (reference sequence). The CDR3 sequence is CASSPRGTYEQYF. The CDR3 DNA is TGTGCCAGCAGCCCCCGGGGGACCTACGAGCAGTACTTC. Filled out from reference TRBV7-9 and TRBJ2-7, the complete variable domain reads DTGVSQNPRHKITKRGQNVTFRCDPISEHNRLYWYRQTLGQGPEFLTYFQNEAQLEKSRLLSDRFSAERPKGSFSTLEIQRTEQGDSAMYLCASSPRGTYEQYFGPGTRLTVT.

V and J are TRBV28 and TRBJ2-3; 10 positions agree with TRBD2. The CDR3 runs to 15 residues. Germline V gene data show CDR1 as MDHEN and CDR2 as SYDVKM. Germline trimming cut 5 bases from V and 6 bases from J; bases unmatched to any gene: 8. CDR3 DNA sequence: TGTGCCAGCAGTACGAGCACTAGCGGGGTGGATACGCAGTATTTT. This codes for CASSTSTSGVDTQYF.

The rearrangement uses TRBV10-3 and TRBJ2-2, with 11 bases fitting TRBD1. With 6 bases clipped from V and 6 bases from J, the junction kept 3 bases outside the gene matches. Germline V lookup: CDR1 ENHRY, CDR2 SYGVKD. The CDR3 is 14 amino acids. The CDR3 DNA sequence: TGTGCCATCAGGGGGGACAGGGGGTCCGGGGAGCTGTTTTTT. Protein sequence: CAIRGDRGSGELFF.

The CDR3 here is CASSKNGEGRGETQYF. CDR3 bases: TGTGCCAGCAGCAAAAATGGAGAGGGTCGTGGAGAGACCCAGTACTTC. The chain couples TRBV21-1 to TRBJ2-5; the table's D call, TRBD2, has no DNA check behind it. TRBV21-1 is reported as a pseudogene. This CDR3 is 16 amino acids long.

This CDR3 is CASRPGGAGYEQYF. The CDR3 DNA follows: TGTGCCAGCAGACCGGGGGGGGCCGGGTACGAGCAGTACTTC. V gene TRBV6-6 combines with J gene TRBJ2-7; 8 bases agree with TRBD2. CDR3 length: 14 residues. Germline CDR1 and CDR2: MNHNY and SVGAGI (reference sequence). V shed 6 bases, J shed 4 bases, and the junction held 8 bases outside the gene matches.

This chain connects TRBV11-2 to TRBJ2-3; the D is unclear. V dropped 5 bases and J dropped 5 bases, with 17 bases sitting between them. Germline V lookup: CDR1 SGHAT, CDR2 FQNNGV. This CDR3 is 15 amino acids long. CDR3 protein: CASSPRLLSVDTQYF. CDR3 nucleotides: TGTGCCAGCAGCCCCAGGCTGTTATCAGTAGATACGCAGTATTTT.

This chain uses TRBV4-1 with TRBJ2-7; the D gene is possibly TRBD1 (6 bases). The CDR3 contains 14 residues. The V and J ends lost 3 bases and 2 bases respectively, with 11 bases between them. Germline CDR1 reads MGHRA; CDR2 reads YSYEKL. CDR3 DNA sequence: TGCGCCAGCAGCCAGGGCAGGGACACCTACGAGCAGTACTTC. It encodes CASSQGRDTYEQYF.

The CDR3 here is CASSVNRGRQETQYF. For the CDR3, the DNA is TGTGCCAGCAGTGTAAACAGGGGGAGGCAAGAGACCCAGTACTTC. The chain has TRBV6-1 and TRBJ2-5; 8 nucleotides match TRBD1. The CDR3 has 15 amino acids. The J segment lost 2 bases and the V segment lost 4 bases, leaving 6 bases of the junction unmatched. Germline assignment: CDR1 MNHNS and CDR2 SASEGT.